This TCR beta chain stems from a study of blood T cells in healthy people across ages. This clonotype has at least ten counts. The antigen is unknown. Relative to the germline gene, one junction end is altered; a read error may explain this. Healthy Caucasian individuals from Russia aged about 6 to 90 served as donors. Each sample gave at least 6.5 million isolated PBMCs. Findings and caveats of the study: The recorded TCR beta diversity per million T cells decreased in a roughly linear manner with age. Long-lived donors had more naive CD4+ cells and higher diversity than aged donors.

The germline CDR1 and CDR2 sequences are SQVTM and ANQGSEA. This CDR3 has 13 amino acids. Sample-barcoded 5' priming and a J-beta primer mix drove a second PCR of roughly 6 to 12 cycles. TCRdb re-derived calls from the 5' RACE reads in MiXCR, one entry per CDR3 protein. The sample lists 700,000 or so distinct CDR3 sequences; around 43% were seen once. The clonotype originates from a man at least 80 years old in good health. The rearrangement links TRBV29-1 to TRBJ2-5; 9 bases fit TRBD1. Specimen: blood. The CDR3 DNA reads TGCAGCGCTGAAGGACAGGGGTTCGGGGACCAGTACTTC. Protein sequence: CSAEGQGFGDQYF.